This entry lists 29 T cell receptor beta chains sequenced from one sample in a study of T cell repertoires in cytomegalovirus infection. These receptors are not linked to any known antigen. Using its own MiXCR run on the reads, TCRdb lists one record per CDR3 protein. The sample yields around 900,000 distinct CDR3 sequences, around 30% seen once. Sequenced here: cultured CD8+ T cells from PBMCs, sampled from culture after CMV antigen stimulation. All receptors come from a human donor in good health (CMV status not recorded). Some clones in this sample may be carry-over from other donors' samples.

This chain links TRBV4-1 with TRBJ2-1; D is possibly TRBD2 (7 bases). Germline V gene data show CDR1 as MGHRA and CDR2 as YSYEKL. CDR3 length: 12 residues. V shed 8 bases and J shed 9 bases, with 14 bases lying between them. The CDR3 sequence is CASRTAGAEQFF. In DNA, the CDR3 is TGCGCCAGCCGCACTGCGGGGGCTGAGCAGTTCTTC.

The chain links TRBV9 to TRBJ2-6, with 12 bases matching TRBD2. CDR3 size: 17 residues. With V trimmed by 4 bases and J by 0 bases, 2 bases remained unmatched. Germline lookup yields CDR1 SGDLS and CDR2 YYNGEE. In DNA, the CDR3 is TGTGCCAGCAGCCCTAGCGGGGGGGGCTCTGGGGCCAACGTCCTGACTTTC. This encodes CASSPSGGGSGANVLTF.

On this clonotype itself: One end of the junction varies from germline; a read error may be responsible. The rearrangement uses TRBV12-3 or TRBV12-4 and TRBJ2-7; 8 nucleotides match TRBD2. The CDR3 is 12 amino acids. The CDR3 protein is CVSGRLYYEQYF. CDR3 DNA: TGTGTCAGCGGGAGACTGTACTACGAGCAGTACTTC.

This clonotype was detected a few times. The chain recombines TRBV19 with TRBJ1-1; TRBD1 agrees at 7 bases. The CDR3 totals 15 residues. The V gene's germline CDR1 is LNHDA and CDR2 SQIVND (reference sequence). The V segment lost 6 bases and the J segment 1 base; nucleotides outside the gene matches: 8. The CDR3 spells CASRSPDRRNTEAFF. The CDR3, as DNA: TGTGCCAGTAGATCCCCGGACAGGCGGAACACTGAAGCTTTCTTT.

This clonotype was seen a handful of times. The chain uses TRBV7-9 and TRBJ2-3; D remains ambiguous. The V and J ends lost 5 bases and 0 bases respectively, with 9 bases between them. CDR3 length: 14 residues. Germline V gene data show CDR1 as SEHNR and CDR2 as FQNEAQ (reference sequence). CDR3 residues: CASSVDGSTDTQYF. DNA for the CDR3: TGTGCCAGCAGCGTCGACGGAAGCACAGATACGCAGTATTTT.

The table lists this clonotype with a few counts. This chain connects TRBV6-2 or TRBV6-3 to TRBJ2-7; 8 bases are a match to TRBD1. The CDR3 has 14 residues. With V trimmed by 2 bases and J by 6 bases, 6 bases remained unmatched. Germline assignment: CDR1 MNHEY and CDR2 SVGEGT. The CDR3, as DNA: TGTGCCAGCAGTTACGTGGACAGGGAATCCGAGCAGTACGTC. Its protein is CASSYVDRESEQYV.

Many counts were recorded for this clonotype. The chain is built from TRBV7-6 and TRBJ2-1; 11 bases fit TRBD2. The CDR3 totals 17 residues. Germline CDR1 reads SGHVS; CDR2 reads FNYEAQ. Trimming took 2 bases from V and 4 from J; bases not matched to a gene: 7. CDR3: CASSLSLAGGHYNEQFF. For the CDR3, the DNA is TGTGCCAGCAGCTTAAGTCTAGCGGGGGGCCATTACAATGAGCAGTTCTTC. The complete variable domain, with remaining parts taken from reference TRBV7-6 and TRBJ2-1, reads GAGVSQSPRYKVTKRGQDVALRCDPISGHVSLYWYRQALGQGPEFLTYFNYEAQQDKSGLPNDRFSAERPEGSISTLTIQRTEQRDSAMYRCASSLSLAGGHYNEQFFGPGTRLTVL.

The chain joins TRBV27 to TRBJ2-7; D tentatively fits TRBD1 or TRBD2 (5 bases each). CDR3 length: 14 amino acids. Trimming pared 5 bases from V and 2 bases from J, leaving 13 bases between. Looked up from germline, CDR1 is MNHEY and CDR2 is SMNVEV (reference sequence). Here the CDR3 reads CASSTGTAAYEQYF. The CDR3 bases are TGTGCCAGCAGTACGGGGACGGCCGCCTACGAGCAGTACTTC.

There are a few counts of this clonotype. The J gene is TRBJ2-7, the V gene TRBV7-6; D remains unclear. The CDR3 has 15 amino acids. The germline V and J ends were trimmed by 5 bases and 1 base, with 15 bases remaining between them. Per the germline V gene, CDR1 is SGHVS and CDR2 is FNYEAQ. CDR3 DNA: TGTGCCAGCAGCAACGAACCTGTCATTTCCTACGAGCAGTACTTC. This gives the protein CASSNEPVISYEQYF.

A word on this clonotype: A read error may explain this, as a much larger clone is one base away. This chain's CDR3 is CPSSFTTFSGNTIYF. CDR3 nucleotide sequence: TGTCCCAGCAGCTTTACCACCTTCTCTGGAAACACCATATATTTT. The rearrangement uses TRBV7-2 and TRBJ1-3; D is undetermined. Germline lookup yields CDR1 SGHTA and CDR2 FQGNSA. This CDR3 is built from 15 residues.

Only a few counts were recorded for this clonotype. This sequence joins TRBV4-1 and TRBJ2-2; 11 nucleotides align to TRBD2. This CDR3 comprises 16 residues. Germline CDR1 is MGHRA and CDR2 is YSYEKL. J was trimmed by 6 bases and V by 3 bases; bases with no gene match: 6. The CDR3: CASSHPTSGDSGELFF. The CDR3 DNA follows: TGCGCCAGCAGCCACCCGACTAGCGGGGATTCCGGGGAGCTGTTTTTT.

V usage is TRBV4-2 and J usage is TRBJ1-4, with 11 bases that match TRBD1. Germline assignment: CDR1 LGHNA and CDR2 YNFKEQ. CDR3 size: 17 residues. V was pared by 2 bases and J by 7 bases, with 9 bases of the junction left unmatched. The CDR3 DNA reads TGTGCCAGCAGCCAATCCTCGGACAGGGGGCTGTTTGAAAAACTGTTTTTT. Translation: CASSQSSDRGLFEKLFF.

The chain links TRBV12-3 or TRBV12-4 to TRBJ1-4, with 9 nucleotides matching TRBD1. Trimming cost V 4 bases and J 7 bases; bases outside gene matches: 10. This CDR3 is 16 amino acids long. The chain's CDR3 is CASSYPGGQGLEKLFF. CDR3 DNA sequence: TGTGCCAGCAGTTATCCGGGGGGACAGGGTCTTGAAAAACTGTTTTTT.

This clonotype was recorded many times. The chain combines TRBV7-6 with TRBJ2-7, with D hard to call. The CDR3 is made up of 14 amino acids. CDR1 is SGHVS, CDR2 FNYEAQ, per germline. Trimming took off 5 bases at V and 0 bases at J, with 11 bases between the two ends. CDR3 protein: CASSARFGSYEQYF. The DNA for the CDR3 is TGTGCCAGCAGCGCCAGGTTTGGCTCCTACGAGCAGTACTTC. The full variable domain, completed using reference TRBV7-6 and TRBJ2-7, is GAGVSQSPRYKVTKRGQDVALRCDPISGHVSLYWYRQALGQGPEFLTYFNYEAQQDKSGLPNDRFSAERPEGSISTLTIQRTEQRDSAMYRCASSARFGSYEQYFGPGTRLTVT.

The V call is TRBV14, the J call TRBJ1-4; no clear D. The CDR3 runs 14 residues. Germline V lookup: CDR1 SGHDN, CDR2 FVKESK. With 0 bases removed from V and 2 bases from J, the gap between germline ends came to 4 bases. The CDR3 bases are TGTGCCAGCAGCCAAGATTGGACTAATGAAAAACTGTTTTTT. It codes for CASSQDWTNEKLFF.

The chain uses TRBV6-6 and TRBJ2-7, with D hard to call. V lost 5 bases and J lost 0, with 17 bases in between. The germline V gene encodes CDR1 MNHNY and CDR2 SVGAGI (reference sequence). This CDR3 is built from 16 residues. The CDR3 region is CASSIWGTESSYEQYF. As DNA, the CDR3 is TGTGCCAGCAGTATATGGGGTACTGAAAGCTCCTACGAGCAGTACTTC.

About this clonotype itself: The junction departs from germline at one end; a sequencing error may be responsible. The chain employs TRBV12-3 or TRBV12-4 and TRBJ1-5; D gene ambiguous. The CDR3 runs 12 residues. As DNA, the CDR3 is TGTGTCAGCAACCTGGGGAATCAGCCCCAGCATTTT. The encoded protein is CVSNLGNQPQHF.

V usage is TRBV19 and J usage is TRBJ1-6; D is perhaps TRBD1 (6 bases). The CDR3 sequence is 14 residues long. Germline V CDR1 and CDR2: LNHDA, SQIVND (reference sequence). V lost 5 bases, J lost 12 bases, and 17 bases lay in between. DNA of the CDR3: TGTGCCAGTAGTCCGAGGGACATTGAAGGACCCCTCCACTTT. Translating gives CASSPRDIEGPLHF. Combining the CDR3 with reference TRBV19 and TRBJ1-6 gives the whole variable domain DGGITQSPKYLFRKEGQNVTLSCEQNLNHDAMYWYRQDPGQGLRLIYYSQIVNDFQKGDIAEGYSVSREKKESFPLTVTSAQKNPTAFYLCASSPRDIEGPLHFGNGTRLTVT.

V and J are TRBV6-6 and TRBJ2-7; the D is unclear. Between the trimmed V and J ends, which lost 0 bases and 1 base, there was a span of 13 bases. Germline values: CDR1 MNHNY, CDR2 SVGAGI (reference sequence). The CDR3 is 16 residues long. The CDR3 nucleotides read TGTGCCAGCAGTTACTCGCTACCCAGCGCTTCCTACGAGCAGTACTTC. It yields the protein CASSYSLPSASYEQYF.

This clonotype was observed a handful of times. The chain links TRBV27 to TRBJ1-2; 7 bases agree with TRBD1. In germline, CDR1 is MNHEY, CDR2 SMNVEV (reference sequence). V shed 1 base and J 6 bases; nucleotides not matched to a gene: 5. This CDR3 is built from 14 residues. CDR3 bases: TGTGCCAGCAGTTTATTCAGGGGGGCGAATGGCTACACCTTC. This gives the protein CASSLFRGANGYTF.

The chain carries TRBV5-1 and TRBJ1-1; D gene uncertain. The V end was cut by 3 bases, the J end by 11 bases, with 11 bases between. Germline CDR1 and CDR2: SGHRS and YFSETQ. The CDR3 is 11 amino acids. DNA for the CDR3: TGCGCCAGCAGCTACGGAGGTCCGGCTTTCTTT. Translation: CASSYGGPAFF.

The chain employs TRBV5-1 and TRBJ2-2; the D is unclear. Trimming removed 4 bases at V and 6 bases at J, with 10 bases between. The germline V gene encodes CDR1 SGHRS and CDR2 YFSETQ. The CDR3 contains 13 residues. CDR3 region: CASSEDPSGELFF. CDR3 DNA sequence: TGCGCCAGCAGCGAGGACCCCTCCGGGGAGCTGTTTTTT. Combining the CDR3 with reference TRBV5-1 and TRBJ2-2 gives the whole variable domain KAGVTQTPRYLIKTRGQQVTLSCSPISGHRSVSWYQQTPGQGLQFLFEYFSETQRNKGNFPGRFSGRQFSNSRSEMNVSTLELGDSALYLCASSEDPSGELFFGEGSRLTVL.

The table lists this clonotype with a few counts. J is TRBJ2-3 and V is TRBV27; a weak D match, TRBD1 (5 bases). CDR1 is MNHEY and CDR2 is SMNVEV in the germline V gene (reference sequence). The germline V and J ends were trimmed by 10 bases and 5 bases, with 16 bases remaining between them. The CDR3 consists of 13 residues. The CDR3 sequence is CATQRGWGDTQYF. CDR3 bases: TGTGCCACCCAAAGGGGTTGGGGAGATACGCAGTATTTT.

In this sample, this clonotype turned up a few times. The V call is TRBV25-1, the J call TRBJ2-1; D uncertain. Trimming left V 1 base short and J 3 bases short, with 7 bases between. This CDR3 contains 14 residues. Germline-derived CDR1 and CDR2 are MGHDK and SYGVNS. This chain's CDR3 is CASSELGSYNEQFF. The CDR3 DNA reads TGTGCCAGCAGTGAATTGGGCAGCTACAATGAGCAGTTCTTC. The whole variable domain, filled in from reference TRBV25-1 and TRBJ2-1, reads EADIYQTPRYLVIGTGKKITLECSQTMGHDKMYWYQQDPGMELHLIHYSYGVNSTEKGDLSSESTVSRIRTEHFPLTLESARPSHTSQYLCASSELGSYNEQFFGPGTRLTVL.

This clonotype appeared once. V usage is TRBV7-9 and J usage is TRBJ1-2; D ambiguous. The CDR3 length is 15 residues. The V and J ends lost 1 base and 8 bases respectively, with 17 bases between them. Germline V lookup: CDR1 SEHNR, CDR2 FQNEAQ (reference sequence). CDR3 DNA: TGTGCCAGCAGCTTAGGTCTCGCGCTGATGGGGGGCTACACCTTC. As protein: CASSLGLALMGGYTF.

The chain carries TRBV7-6 and TRBJ1-2; TRBD1 matches at 7 bases. The ends lost 5 bases at V and 6 bases at J; junction bases unmatched: 6. Looked up from germline, CDR1 is SGHVS and CDR2 is FNYEAQ. The CDR3 covers 13 residues. DNA of the CDR3: TGTGCCAGCAGCCCAACAGGGGACAATGGCTACACCTTC. It codes for CASSPTGDNGYTF.

The J gene is TRBJ2-3, the V gene TRBV6-5; 8 nucleotides match TRBD2. The CDR3 spans 15 residues. CDR1 MNHEY and CDR2 SVGAGI come from the germline V gene. V was pared by 2 bases and J by 6 bases, with 7 bases of the junction left unmatched. The CDR3 loop is CASSYQAGAPDTQYF. CDR3 nucleotides: TGTGCCAGCAGTTACCAAGCGGGGGCCCCGGATACGCAGTATTTT.

This chain connects TRBV5-1 to TRBJ2-7; D is undetermined. Germline assignment: CDR1 SGHRS and CDR2 YFSETQ. CDR3 length equals 15 residues. V was cut by 6 bases and J by 2 bases, with 18 bases left in between. In DNA, the CDR3 is TGCGCCAGCAACCCTGATCTAACCGAAACCTACGAGCAGTACTTC. This codes for CASNPDLTETYEQYF. The variable domain in full, with the rest retrieved from reference TRBV5-1 and TRBJ2-7, is KAGVTQTPRYLIKTRGQQVTLSCSPISGHRSVSWYQQTPGQGLQFLFEYFSETQRNKGNFPGRFSGRQFSNSRSEMNVSTLELGDSALYLCASNPDLTETYEQYFGPGTRLTVT.

V gene TRBV7-9 combines with J gene TRBJ2-3; TRBD2 matches at 8 bases. Trimming at V came to 0 bases and at J to 5 bases, leaving 10 bases not matched to a gene. CDR1 is SEHNR, CDR2 FQNEAQ, per germline (reference sequence). The CDR3 sequence is 17 residues long. CDR3 sequence reads: CASSLARTGGFQDTQYF. The CDR3 DNA reads TGTGCCAGCAGCTTAGCGCGAACGGGGGGGTTCCAAGATACGCAGTATTTT.